One and the same sample provided the 30 T cell receptor beta chains below, sequenced in a study of identical twins. Each CDR3 protein gets one entry after TCRdb re-called the 5' RACE reads with MiXCR. Seen here are 690,000 or so distinct CDR3 sequences, roughly 6% observed once, and the top ten hold roughly 1.8%. What was sequenced was naive T cells sorted from blood. These receptors were taken from a man aged 18 to 29 in good health.

CDR3 sequence: CASSPRGLEQYF. In DNA, the CDR3 is TGTGCCAGCAGTCCAAGAGGGCTGGAGCAGTACTTC. The chain combines TRBV12-3 or TRBV12-4 with TRBJ2-7; possibly TRBD2 for D (5 bases). The CDR3 totals 12 residues. V lost 5 bases to trimming and J lost 7 bases, with 12 bases between them.

This clonotype was found a few times. The chain is built from TRBV4-1 and TRBJ2-2, with D uncertain. Germline values: CDR1 MGHRA, CDR2 YSYEKL. CDR3 length: 16 amino acids. V gave up 4 bases and J gave up 2 bases, with 14 bases separating them. Here the CDR3 reads CASSPTNTFNTGELFF. The CDR3 DNA sequence: TGCGCCAGCAGCCCTACGAACACTTTCAACACCGGGGAGCTGTTTTTT.

The sample holds many counts of this clonotype. The V call is TRBV29-1, the J call TRBJ2-3; the match to TRBD1 covers 9 bases. This CDR3 region has 13 residues. From germline, CDR1 is SQVTM and CDR2 ANQGSEA. J lost 1 base, V lost 4 bases, and 0 bases had no gene match. The CDR3 protein is CSVGTGGTDTQYF. The DNA for the CDR3 is TGCAGCGTTGGGACAGGGGGCACAGATACGCAGTATTTT.

This clonotype was counted at least ten times. The rearrangement links TRBV3-1 to TRBJ2-1; TRBD2 aligns across 11 bases. V shed 1 base, J shed 12 bases, and the junction held 2 bases outside the gene matches. The germline CDR1 and CDR2 sequences are LGHDT and YNNKEL (reference sequence). The CDR3 consists of 13 residues. The CDR3 sequence is CASSQGTSGPQFF. In nucleotides, the CDR3 is TGTGCCAGCAGCCAAGGGACTAGCGGGCCGCAGTTCTTC.

This clonotype was counted only a few times. This chain links TRBV2 with TRBJ2-2; D is tentatively TRBD1 or TRBD2 (5 bases each). The CDR3 is 15 residues long. CDR1 SNHLY and CDR2 FYNNEI come from the germline V gene. V gave up 7 bases and J gave up 0 bases, with 12 bases separating them. The CDR3: CASNRPGPNTGELFF. The DNA for the CDR3 is TGTGCCAGCAATAGACCGGGACCGAACACCGGGGAGCTGTTTTTT.

The V and J genes are TRBV11-1 and TRBJ2-7, with TRBD2 matching over 8 bases. The V segment lost 2 bases and the J segment 3 bases; nucleotides outside the gene matches: 15. The V gene's germline CDR1 is SGHAT and CDR2 FQDESV (reference sequence). This CDR3 has 18 residues. CDR3 sequence reads: CASSLKLSMAGGSYEQYF. The DNA for the CDR3 is TGTGCCAGCAGCTTAAAGCTGAGTATGGCGGGAGGCAGCTACGAGCAGTACTTC.

The table lists this clonotype with many counts. The chain uses TRBV7-2 and TRBJ2-5, with D perhaps TRBD1 (5 bases). Germline V gene sequence: CDR1 SGHTA, CDR2 FQGNSA. The CDR3 consists of 13 residues. The V and J ends lost 7 bases and 3 bases respectively, with 12 bases between them. The CDR3 loop is CASTPDRKETQYF. The CDR3, as DNA: TGTGCCAGCACCCCAGACAGAAAAGAGACCCAGTACTTC.

The CDR3 region is CASSLGAGIETQYF. CDR3 DNA: TGCGCCAGCAGCTTGGGGGCAGGGATAGAGACCCAGTACTTC. V is TRBV5-1 and J is TRBJ2-5; D is possibly TRBD1 (5 bases). CDR3 size: 14 residues. Germline loops: CDR1 SGHRS, CDR2 YFSETQ. V was cut by 0 bases and J by 4 bases, with 10 bases left in between.

This clonotype came up many times. This chain links TRBV20-1 with TRBJ2-3; TRBD2 aligns across 7 bases. The germline gives CDR1 DFQATT, CDR2 SNEGSKA (reference sequence). The CDR3 contains 16 residues. The J segment lost 1 base and the V segment lost 3 bases, leaving 10 bases of the junction unmatched. CDR3 coding DNA: TGCAGTGCTAGGGGGGGGACTCCCCGACGCACAGATACGCAGTATTTT. It encodes CSARGGTPRRTDTQYF.

V usage is TRBV2 and J usage is TRBJ2-1; 12 nucleotides align to TRBD2. V trimming: 7 bases; J trimming: 3 bases; junction bases outside the gene matches: 4. The CDR3 has 15 amino acids. Germline V CDR1 and CDR2: SNHLY, FYNNEI. CDR3 in amino acids: CASTGTSGRYNEQFF. DNA of the CDR3: TGTGCCAGCACCGGGACTAGCGGGCGCTACAATGAGCAGTTCTTC.

The CDR3 sequence is CASGDAYGYTF. CDR3 coding DNA: TGCGCCAGCGGGGACGCCTATGGCTACACCTTC. This chain uses TRBV10-1 with TRBJ1-2, with D possibly being TRBD1 (5 bases). The germline V and J ends were trimmed by 8 bases and 4 bases, with 8 bases remaining between them. Germline V gives CDR1 WNHNN, CDR2 SYGVQD (reference sequence). The CDR3 is 11 amino acids.

The J gene is TRBJ2-3, the V gene TRBV29-1; 11 bases agree with TRBD2. Germline loops: CDR1 SQVTM, CDR2 ANQGSEA. The CDR3 spans 16 residues. J lost 3 bases, V lost 6 bases, and 11 bases had no gene match. CDR3 in DNA: TGCAGCGTGGGGCGACGACTAGCGGGACCTACAGATACGCAGTATTTT. It encodes CSVGRRLAGPTDTQYF.

This clonotype was recorded many times. J is TRBJ1-5 and V is TRBV29-1; perhaps TRBD1 as D (5 bases). Looked up from germline, CDR1 is SQVTM and CDR2 is ANQGSEA. V lost 8 bases, J lost 3 bases, and 14 bases lay in between. The CDR3 sequence is 13 residues long. The CDR3 DNA follows: TGCAGCATACGGGGACCAGACAATCAGCCCCAGCATTTT. Protein product: CSIRGPDNQPQHF.

This clonotype was recorded a few times. The rearrangement joins TRBV6-2 or TRBV6-3 to TRBJ2-7, with 7 bases fitting TRBD2. The V segment lost 5 bases and the J segment 0 bases; nucleotides outside the gene matches: 7. The CDR3 extends over 15 amino acids. Germline values: CDR1 MNHEY, CDR2 SVGEGT. CDR3 amino acids: CASSPPGGSSYEQYF. The CDR3 region has the DNA TGTGCCAGCAGTCCCCCCGGCGGGAGCTCCTACGAGCAGTACTTC.

This clonotype has a handful of counts. V and J are TRBV27 and TRBJ2-7, with TRBD1 as a possible D gene (6 bases). The germline V and J ends were trimmed by 6 bases and 2 bases, with 17 bases remaining between them. Looked up from germline, CDR1 is MNHEY and CDR2 is SMNVEV (reference sequence). This CDR3 spans 15 amino acids. The CDR3 loop is CASRPLGQTAYEQYV. The CDR3 DNA is TGTGCCAGCAGGCCCCTCGGACAGACCGCCTACGAGCAGTACGTC.

The sample holds many counts of this clonotype. This rearrangement joins TRBV24-1 to TRBJ2-7, with 14 bases identical to TRBD2. Germline values: CDR1 KGHDR, CDR2 SFDVKD. This CDR3 spans 17 amino acids. V was pared by 3 bases and J by 3 bases, with 6 bases of the junction left unmatched. The CDR3 region is CATSDRLAGGPFYEQYV. Written as DNA, the CDR3 is TGTGCCACCAGTGATCGACTAGCGGGAGGGCCTTTCTACGAGCAGTACGTC.

At least ten counts were recorded for this clonotype. V gene TRBV12-3 or TRBV12-4 combines with J gene TRBJ2-5, with unresolved D. V was shortened by 0 bases and J by 4 bases, with 12 bases between the two germline ends. The CDR3 is 15 residues long. The CDR3 DNA sequence: TGTGCCAGCAGTTTAGCGGGGTCCCCGGCAGAGACCCAGTACTTC. Translated: CASSLAGSPAETQYF.

This clonotype was recorded at least ten times. The V and J genes are TRBV7-2 and TRBJ2-5; D is perhaps TRBD1 (5 bases). The germline V and J ends were trimmed by 5 bases and 3 bases, with 10 bases remaining between them. Germline CDR1 SGHTA, CDR2 FQGNSA. There are 13 residues in the CDR3. The CDR3 DNA reads as TGTGCCAGCAGCCCGCGACAGAAAGAGACCCAGTACTTC. Protein product: CASSPRQKETQYF.

This rearrangement joins TRBV12-5 to TRBJ2-1; 7 nucleotides align to TRBD2. The J segment lost 4 bases and the V segment lost 6 bases, leaving 9 bases of the junction unmatched. There are 15 residues in the CDR3. The V gene's germline CDR1 is LGHNT and CDR2 FRNRAP. The CDR3 reads CASGSDSGTYNEQFF. Here the CDR3 DNA reads TGTGCTAGTGGGTCCGACAGCGGGACTTACAATGAGCAGTTCTTC.

This clonotype came up a few times. The chain links TRBV11-3 to TRBJ2-1; TRBD2 is a possible D gene (5 bases). The CDR3 length is 16 residues. V was shortened by 4 bases and J by 1 base, with 14 bases between the two germline ends. In germline, CDR1 is SGHNT, CDR2 YENEEA. As DNA, the CDR3 is TGTGCCAGCAGCTCACCCGCCGAGCGGTCCTACAATGAGCAGTTCTTC. Translating gives CASSSPAERSYNEQFF.

The chain uses TRBV7-2 and TRBJ2-7, with TRBD1 matching 7 bases. This CDR3 has 14 residues. Germline CDR1 and CDR2: SGHTA and FQGNSA. After removal of 6 bases from V and 8 bases from J, the junction contained 13 bases not matched to a gene. The CDR3 loop reads CASSPRGQLYQQYF. The CDR3 DNA sequence: TGTGCCAGCAGTCCGAGGGGACAGCTCTATCAGCAGTACTTC.

This clonotype was found a few times. The CDR3 sequence is CASSQHGVREDTIYF. As DNA, the CDR3 is TGTGCCAGCAGCCAACACGGGGTGAGAGAGGACACCATATATTTT. This chain links TRBV7-8 with TRBJ1-3; D uncertain. V lost 5 bases and J 8 bases, leaving 19 bases between the germline ends. Germline V CDR1 and CDR2: SGHVS, FQNEAQ. The CDR3 covers 15 residues.

This clonotype turned up a few times. The chain employs TRBV4-3 and TRBJ2-7; D is perhaps TRBD1 (6 bases). From germline, CDR1 is LGHNA and CDR2 YSLEER. The CDR3 sequence is 18 residues long. V lost 3 bases, J lost 6 bases, and 27 bases lay in between. Here the CDR3 reads CASSQMAGTSTPLTEQYF. The DNA for the CDR3 is TGCGCCAGCAGCCAGATGGCCGGGACAAGTACCCCTCTCACCGAGCAGTACTTC.

This clonotype was observed at least ten times. The chain couples TRBV12-3 or TRBV12-4 to TRBJ2-1; unclear D gene. The CDR3 is made up of 10 amino acids. V lost 3 bases and J lost 12, with 6 bases in between. For the CDR3, the DNA is TGTGCCAGCAGTTTTGAGCGGCAGTTCTTC. This translates into CASSFERQFF.

At least ten counts were recorded for this clonotype. The V gene is TRBV7-2, the J gene TRBJ2-3; D not certain. V was pared by 0 bases and J by 0 bases, with 10 bases between. Germline values: CDR1 SGHTA, CDR2 FQGNSA. CDR3 size: 16 residues. The CDR3 spells CASSLAWISSTDTQYF. The CDR3 DNA is TGTGCCAGCAGCTTAGCGTGGATCTCTAGCACAGATACGCAGTATTTT.

The rearrangement links TRBV6-2 or TRBV6-3 to TRBJ2-2; 8 nucleotides line up with TRBD2. The V segment lost 4 bases and the J segment 5 bases; nucleotides outside the gene matches: 6. The CDR3 covers 15 residues. Germline lookup yields CDR1 MNHEY and CDR2 SVGEGT. This chain's CDR3 is CASSLTGGPTGELFF. In DNA form, the CDR3 reads TGTGCCAGCAGTTTAACGGGAGGGCCTACCGGGGAGCTGTTTTTT.

Many counts were recorded for this clonotype. The J gene is TRBJ2-3, the V gene TRBV29-1; 8 positions match TRBD2. Germline V gene data show CDR1 as SQVTM and CDR2 as ANQGSEA. Losses at the gene ends were 1 base for V and 1 base for J; bases not matched to a gene: 1. The CDR3 sequence is 14 residues long. This chain's CDR3 is CSVEVRGGTDTQYF. Written as DNA, the CDR3 is TGCAGCGTTGAAGTGCGGGGGGGCACAGATACGCAGTATTTT.

The rearrangement uses TRBV9 and TRBJ1-5; D perhaps matches TRBD1 (5 bases). V lost 4 bases to trimming and J lost 3 bases, with 11 bases between them. This CDR3 contains 14 residues. CDR1 and CDR2 from the germline V gene are SGDLS and YYNGEE. The CDR3 coding sequence is TGTGCCAGCAGCCGGGGGGGGATCAATCAGCCCCAGCATTTT. Protein product: CASSRGGINQPQHF.

This chain joins TRBV5-5 and TRBJ2-1, with D possibly matching TRBD1 (7 bases). The CDR3 is 15 residues long. V was cut by 4 bases and J by 5 bases, with 16 bases left in between. The germline CDR1 and CDR2 sequences are SGHKS and YYEKEE (reference sequence). DNA of the CDR3: TGTGCCAGCAGCCCAGGGGGTAGCGGCCACAATGAGCAGTTCTTC. Its protein is CASSPGGSGHNEQFF.

This chain links TRBV6-1 with TRBJ2-5; 10 bases are a match to TRBD2. Looked up from germline, CDR1 is MNHNS and CDR2 is SASEGT. Losses at the gene ends were 6 bases for V and 2 bases for J; bases not matched to a gene: 3. The CDR3 loop spans 14 amino acids. CDR3 in DNA: TGTGCCAGCAGCCGGACTAGCGGTCAAGAGACCCAGTACTTC. It specifies CASSRTSGQETQYF.